This passage covers 3 T cell receptor beta chains from one sample sequenced in a study of T cell responses to AZD1222 COVID-19 vaccine. Libraries were prepared by immunoSEQ multiplex PCR; TCRdb keeps only in-frame clonotypes and omits some of them. Of 150,000 to 200,000 clones in the sample, approximately 95% are singletons; the top ten hold roughly 3.9%. Sample: peripheral blood, taken on day 0 of AZD1222 vaccination. The origin of the receptors is an adult in good health.

The rearrangement uses TRBV27 and TRBJ1-5; possible D gene TRBD1, 6 bases. The CDR3 loop spans 14 amino acids. V lost 6 bases and J 3 bases, leaving 12 bases between the germline ends. The germline V gene encodes CDR1 MNHEY and CDR2 SMNVEV (reference sequence). Written as DNA, the CDR3 is TGTGCCAGCAGCCCGACAGGAGACAATCAGCCCCAGCATTTT. Protein product: CASSPTGDNQPQHF.

This chain joins TRBV19 and TRBJ2-1; the match to TRBD1 covers 8 bases. V shed 6 bases and J 9 bases; nucleotides not matched to a gene: 13. In germline, CDR1 is LNHDA, CDR2 SQIVND (reference sequence). The CDR3 is 15 amino acids. This CDR3 reads CASRARQGNYGEQFF. CDR3 sequence (DNA): TGTGCCAGTAGGGCCAGACAGGGGAATTATGGTGAGCAGTTCTTC.

The chain combines TRBV3-1 (or the pseudogene TRBV3-2) with TRBJ2-5, with D perhaps matching TRBD1 (6 bases). Per germline, CDR1 LGHDT and CDR2 YNNKEL (reference sequence). The CDR3 runs to 15 residues. The V and J ends lost 1 base and 7 bases respectively, with 16 bases between them. The CDR3: CASSQVGFEGGTQYF. In DNA form, the CDR3 reads TGTGCCAGCAGCCAAGTGGGCTTCGAAGGGGGGACCCAGTACTTC.